These 32 T cell receptor beta chains came from one sample sequenced in a study of CD8 T cells in ankylosing spondylitis. TCRdb redid the calling of the 5' RACE reads with MiXCR, one entry per CDR3 protein. The sample holds tens of thousands of distinct CDR3 sequences, 6.2% seen once. The sample consisted of synovial fluid, either unsorted or a sorted T cell fraction (not recorded which). These receptor sequences come from a male donor with ankylosing spondylitis.

The chain joins TRBV7-2 to TRBJ1-1, with D hard to call. From germline, CDR1 is SGHTA and CDR2 FQGNSA. The CDR3 length is 14 residues. The V and J ends lost 5 bases and 1 base respectively, with 11 bases between them. The CDR3 DNA is TGTGCCAGCAGCCGGGGTGGCGCGAACACTGAAGCTTTCTTT. This codes for CASSRGGANTEAFF.

This clonotype has ten or more counts. This chain connects TRBV7-2 to TRBJ2-3; D remains unclear. The CDR3 has 14 amino acids. Germline V CDR1 and CDR2: SGHTA, FQGNSA. Trimming took 3 bases from V and 3 from J, leaving 10 bases between them. The CDR3 DNA sequence: TGTGCCAGCAGCTTGTATTGGGGAACAGATACGCAGTATTTT. It is translated as CASSLYWGTDTQYF.

The gene calls are TRBV4-3 and TRBJ1-2; D gene unclear. The CDR3 runs 16 residues. The V and J ends lost 0 bases and 0 bases respectively, with 11 bases between them. Germline V gene sequence: CDR1 LGHNA, CDR2 YSLEER. The CDR3 bases are TGCGCCAGCAGCCAAGATAGGGTAACTCCTAACTATGGCTACACCTTC. This sequence encodes CASSQDRVTPNYGYTF.

This clonotype was seen many times. CDR3 in DNA: TGTGCCAGCAGCTTGGGGCCGGGGCAGCCCCAGCATTTT. It encodes CASSLGPGQPQHF. The chain couples TRBV5-4 to TRBJ1-5; unclear D gene. This CDR3 spans 13 amino acids. Trimming pared 0 bases from V and 7 bases from J, leaving 8 bases between. The germline V gene encodes CDR1 SGHNT and CDR2 YYREEE (reference sequence). The variable domain in full, with the rest retrieved from reference TRBV5-4 and TRBJ1-5, is ETGVTQSPTHLIKTRGQQVTLRCSSQSGHNTVSWYQQALGQGPQFIFQYYREEENGRGNFPPRFSGLQFPNYSSELNVNALELDDSALYLCASSLGPGQPQHFGDGTRLSIL.

The sample holds a few counts of this clonotype. CDR3 bases: TGTGCCAGCAGTCCGAAGACACTAACTTACGAGCAGTACTTC. Amino acid sequence: CASSPKTLTYEQYF. The chain carries TRBV3-1 and TRBJ2-7, with D hard to call. The V and J ends lost 6 bases and 4 bases respectively, with 16 bases between them. The CDR3 extends over 14 amino acids. Germline V lookup: CDR1 LGHDT, CDR2 YNNKEL (reference sequence).

This clonotype came up a few times. The CDR3 region has the DNA TGCGCCAGCAGCCAAGCGGGCCGCGGAGAAACACCCCTCCACTTT. Amino acids: CASSQAGRGETPLHF. The chain carries TRBV4-3 and TRBJ1-6, with D unclear. CDR1 LGHNA and CDR2 YSLEER come from the germline V gene. The CDR3 length is 15 residues. Trimming stripped 1 base from V and 11 bases from J, with 15 bases between.

This clonotype came up many times. This chain links TRBV2 with TRBJ1-1; possible D gene TRBD1, 6 bases. In germline, CDR1 is SNHLY, CDR2 FYNNEI. Trimming pared 7 bases from V and 6 bases from J, leaving 15 bases between. This CDR3 region has 13 residues. The CDR3 here is CASTLGGISEAFF. The CDR3 nucleotides read TGTGCCAGCACCTTAGGGGGGATCTCTGAAGCTTTCTTT. The whole variable domain, remainder taken from reference TRBV2 and TRBJ1-1, is EPEVTQTPSHQVTQMGQEVILRCVPISNHLYFYWYRQILGQKVEFLVSFYNNEISEKSEIFDDQFSVERPDGSNFTLKIRSTKLEDSAMYFCASTLGGISEAFFGQGTRLTVV.

There are a few counts of this clonotype. V usage is TRBV6-1 and J usage is TRBJ2-5; D is unresolved. From germline, CDR1 is MNHNS and CDR2 SASEGT. The CDR3 length is 13 residues. V dropped 7 bases and J dropped 5 bases, with 14 bases sitting between them. The CDR3 loop is CASTWTVGETQYF. The DNA for the CDR3 is TGTGCCAGCACCTGGACGGTGGGGGAGACCCAGTACTTC.

This clonotype was counted between two and nine times. J is TRBJ1-2 and V is TRBV29-1, with D perhaps TRBD1 (6 bases). CDR1 and CDR2 from the germline V gene are SQVTM and ANQGSEA. V dropped 7 bases and J dropped 6 bases, with 18 bases sitting between them. The CDR3 runs to 13 residues. CDR3 coding DNA: TGCAGCGGGGAGGGGGGGCGGTTGGATGGCTACACCTTC. Encoded protein: CSGEGGRLDGYTF.

This clonotype was picked up a small number of times. V gene TRBV12-3 or TRBV12-4 combines with J gene TRBJ2-3; TRBD1 matches at 9 bases. This CDR3 contains 15 residues. V was clipped by 6 bases and J by 6 bases; unmatched bases: 10. CDR3 region: CASSIRQGGTDTQYF. CDR3 nucleotides: TGTGCCAGCAGCATCAGACAGGGGGGGACGGATACGCAGTATTTT.

The chain recombines TRBV7-2 with TRBJ1-3; 7 nucleotides match TRBD1. Germline V CDR1 and CDR2: SGHTA, FQGNSA. Losses at the gene ends were 2 bases for V and 5 bases for J; bases not matched to a gene: 3. The CDR3 has 14 amino acids. As DNA, the CDR3 is TGTGCCAGCAGCTTAAGACAGGGTAGAAACACCATATATTTT. Encoded protein: CASSLRQGRNTIYF.

The V call is TRBV20-1, the J call TRBJ2-5; tentative D call: TRBD2 (6 bases). Germline CDR1 is DFQATT and CDR2 is SNEGSKA (reference sequence). This CDR3 comprises 15 residues. The ends were cut back, 1 base at V and 5 bases at J, with 17 bases in the middle. CDR3 sequence reads: CSARVPGSEAETQYF. As DNA, the CDR3 is TGCAGTGCTAGAGTCCCCGGGAGTGAAGCGGAGACCCAGTACTTC.

This clonotype was observed many times. The chain has TRBV6-4 and TRBJ2-2, with D maybe TRBD1 (5 bases). Germline CDR1 and CDR2: MRHNA and SNTAGT. The CDR3 is made up of 13 amino acids. Trimming cost V 3 bases and J 4 bases, with 6 bases left between them. The CDR3 nucleotides read TGTGCCAGCAGTGAGCAGGGCACCGGGGAGCTGTTTTTT. This codes for CASSEQGTGELFF.

This clonotype was seen ten or more times. This rearrangement joins TRBV7-3 to TRBJ2-1; 7 bases are a match to TRBD2. The germline CDR1 and CDR2 sequences are SGHTA and FQGTGA. V trimming: 2 bases; J trimming: 10 bases; junction bases outside the gene matches: 8. CDR3 length: 14 amino acids. CDR3 sequence: CASSLVNSGGEQFF. The CDR3 DNA reads TGTGCCAGCAGCTTAGTTAACTCGGGGGGAGAGCAGTTCTTC.

This clonotype was seen a handful of times. V gene TRBV3-1 combines with J gene TRBJ1-2, with no clear D. The V end lost 1 base, the J end lost 4 bases, and 7 bases lay between the germline ends. The CDR3 covers 13 residues. CDR1 is LGHDT and CDR2 is YNNKEL in the germline V gene (reference sequence). CDR3 DNA: TGTGCCAGCAGCCAAGGAAATTCCTATGGCTACACCTTC. This codes for CASSQGNSYGYTF.

This clonotype came up many times. CDR3: CASSSGWETQYF. The DNA of the CDR3 is TGTGCCAGCAGTTCTGGCTGGGAGACCCAGTACTTC. The rearrangement links TRBV12-3 or TRBV12-4 to TRBJ2-5; no definite D call. Trimming pared 4 bases from V and 5 bases from J, leaving 8 bases between. CDR3 length: 12 amino acids.

This clonotype was detected ten times or more. This rearrangement joins TRBV25-1 to TRBJ1-1; D remains unclear. CDR3 length equals 14 residues. Germline CDR1 reads MGHDK; CDR2 reads SYGVNS. The ends were cut back, 3 bases at V and 3 bases at J, with 11 bases in the middle. CDR3 loop: CASSDGTRYTEAFF. CDR3 bases: TGTGCCAGCAGTGACGGCACTCGGTACACTGAAGCTTTCTTT.

This clonotype showed up many times. The chain joins TRBV5-4 to TRBJ1-4; D is unresolved. CDR1 and CDR2 from the germline V gene are SGHNT and YYREEE (reference sequence). The V end was cut by 0 bases, the J end by 5 bases, with 5 bases between. The CDR3 length is 13 residues. CDR3 in DNA: TGTGCCAGCAGCTTGGACACAAATGAAAAACTGTTTTTT. It specifies CASSLDTNEKLFF.

At least ten counts were recorded for this clonotype. The chain employs TRBV7-9 and TRBJ1-3, with D unresolved. The CDR3 runs to 13 residues. CDR1 is SEHNR and CDR2 is FQNEAQ in the germline V gene (reference sequence). Trimming took 1 base from V and 0 from J, leaving 1 base between them. CDR3 in amino acids: CASSLDSGNTIYF. The CDR3 DNA sequence: TGTGCCAGCAGCTTAGACTCTGGAAACACCATATATTTT. The full variable domain, with the rest looked up from reference TRBV7-9 and TRBJ1-3, is DTGVSQNPRHKITKRGQNVTFRCDPISEHNRLYWYRQTLGQGPEFLTYFQNEAQLEKSRLLSDRFSAERPKGSFSTLEIQRTEQGDSAMYLCASSLDSGNTIYFGEGSWLTVV.

This chain connects TRBV15 to TRBJ2-1; 8 bases are shared with TRBD1. CDR1 and CDR2 (germline): LNHNV, YYDKDF (reference sequence). The V gene end was trimmed by 0 bases and the J gene end by 12 bases; junction bases not matched to a gene: 13. The CDR3 contains 16 residues. CDR3 sequence: CATSRDRGQARTGQFF. The CDR3, as DNA: TGTGCCACCAGCAGAGATCGGGGACAGGCGAGAACCGGGCAGTTCTTC.

This clonotype was observed many times. This chain links TRBV4-2 with TRBJ1-1, with TRBD1 as a possible D gene (5 bases). V gave up 0 bases and J gave up 0 bases, with 8 bases separating them. Germline V gene lookup returns CDR1 LGHNA and CDR2 YNFKEQ. The CDR3 contains 15 residues. CDR3 amino acids: CASSQEPGMNTEAFF. CDR3 in DNA: TGTGCCAGCAGCCAAGAACCAGGGATGAACACTGAAGCTTTCTTT.

This clonotype showed up just a few times. This sequence joins TRBV12-3 or TRBV12-4 and TRBJ2-3; unclear D gene. V gave up 7 bases and J gave up 2 bases, with 10 bases separating them. This CDR3 has 13 amino acids. CDR3 DNA sequence: TGTGCCAGCACCTTCGGGTCCACAGATACGCAGTATTTT. Translated, it gives CASTFGSTDTQYF.

This clonotype was observed many times. The rearrangement joins TRBV29-1 to TRBJ2-7; tentatively, D is TRBD2 (6 bases). V was trimmed by 3 bases and J by 5 bases, leaving 14 bases between them. CDR1 and CDR2 (germline): SQVTM, ANQGSEA. The CDR3 runs 13 residues. The CDR3 sequence is CSVERGPVDEQYF. As DNA, the CDR3 is TGCAGCGTTGAGCGGGGCCCCGTGGACGAGCAGTACTTC.

This clonotype has at least ten counts. This sequence joins TRBV20-1 and TRBJ2-1; D not resolved. This CDR3 comprises 15 residues. V dropped 6 bases and J dropped 3 bases, with 18 bases sitting between them. Germline V lookup: CDR1 DFQATT, CDR2 SNEGSKA (reference sequence). The CDR3 region has the DNA TGCAGTGCCCATGACCCGGAGCGCGACTACAATGAGCAGTTCTTC. Translated, it gives CSAHDPERDYNEQFF.

This clonotype was observed at least ten times. The V and J genes are TRBV28 and TRBJ1-2, with D unresolved. The CDR3 loop spans 13 amino acids. V lost 8 bases to trimming and J lost 0 bases, with 10 bases between them. Germline V gene sequence: CDR1 MDHEN, CDR2 SYDVKM. The CDR3 DNA is TGTGCCAGCCTGACTGGAGCTAACTATGGCTACACCTTC. Translating gives CASLTGANYGYTF.

J is TRBJ1-5 and V is TRBV28; D may be TRBD1 (6 bases). V was pared by 5 bases and J by 3 bases, with 17 bases between. Germline lookup yields CDR1 MDHEN and CDR2 SYDVKM. The CDR3 is 16 amino acids. The CDR3 DNA follows: TGTGCCAGCAGTGACCGGGGGCAGGGACTCAATCAGCCCCAGCATTTT. This translates into CASSDRGQGLNQPQHF.

The V call is TRBV18, the J call TRBJ1-3; D unresolved. This CDR3 comprises 15 residues. CDR1 is KGHSH, CDR2 LQKENI, per germline. Trimming removed 3 bases from V and 0 bases from J, with 9 bases in between. For the CDR3, the DNA is TGTGCCAGCTCACCGGACGGAAGCTCTGGAAACACCATATATTTT. It specifies CASSPDGSSGNTIYF.

This clonotype has ten or more counts. For the CDR3, the DNA is TGTGCCAGCAGCTTAACGTATATTGGGGGCAGGGACAACACCGGGGAGCTGTTTTTT. Protein product: CASSLTYIGGRDNTGELFF. The rearrangement joins TRBV7-3 to TRBJ2-2, with D possibly matching TRBD1 (6 bases). The germline V gene has CDR1 SGHTA and CDR2 FQGTGA. This CDR3 has 19 amino acids. Trimming pared 0 bases from V and 2 bases from J, leaving 19 bases between.

This clonotype was counted only a few times. This chain uses TRBV18 with TRBJ2-5; 7 bases agree with TRBD1. The CDR3 runs 15 residues. Germline V CDR1 and CDR2: KGHSH, LQKENI. J was trimmed by 2 bases and V by 1 base; bases with no gene match: 4. CDR3 amino acids: CASSPRRDSQETQYF. The CDR3, as DNA: TGTGCCAGCTCACCACGTCGGGACAGTCAAGAGACCCAGTACTTC.

V and J are TRBV30 and TRBJ1-1; D gene uncertain. This CDR3 region has 12 residues. Trimming took 3 bases from V and 4 from J, leaving 9 bases between them. Germline loops: CDR1 GTSNPN, CDR2 SVGIG (reference sequence). The CDR3 region has the DNA TGTGCCTGGAGCCTTGGGCTCACTGAAGCTTTCTTT. Encoded protein: CAWSLGLTEAFF. Looking up the rest from reference TRBV30 and TRBJ1-1 gives the full variable domain: SQTIHQWPATLVQPVGSPLSLECTVEGTSNPNLYWYRQAAGRGLQLLFYSVGIGQISSEVPQNLSASRPQDRQFILSSKKLLLSDSGFYLCAWSLGLTEAFFGQGTRLTVV.

This clonotype came up many times. The chain joins TRBV6-2 or TRBV6-3 to TRBJ2-5, with 12 bases identical to TRBD2. The J segment lost 0 bases and the V segment lost 6 bases, leaving 5 bases of the junction unmatched. Germline V gives CDR1 MNHEY, CDR2 SVGEGT. The CDR3 is made up of 16 amino acids. The CDR3 coding sequence is TGTGCCAGCAGAAGGACTAGCGGGGAGTACCAAGAGACCCAGTACTTC. This codes for CASRRTSGEYQETQYF.

This clonotype was detected a few times. V and J are TRBV28 and TRBJ2-5; 13 bases agree with TRBD2. The CDR3 extends over 19 amino acids. The trim removed 5 bases at V and 5 bases at J, leaving 17 bases unmatched. Germline V CDR1 and CDR2: MDHEN, SYDVKM. This chain's CDR3 is CASSTRITSGRDSWETQYF. CDR3 nucleotide sequence: TGTGCCAGCAGTACCCGGATTACTAGCGGGAGGGACTCCTGGGAGACCCAGTACTTC.